These 9 T cell receptor beta chains came from one sample sequenced in a study of regulatory T cells in long-lasting Graves disease. CDR3 regions were amplified by Arm-PCR using iRepertoire HTBI primers to build TCR beta libraries. In TCRdb, the multiplex PCR reads were re-called with MiXCR into one record per CDR3 protein. The sample holds about 370,000 distinct CDR3 sequences, around a sixth seen once. Time point given: newly diagnosed GD, antithyroid drugs for less than 3 months. From RNA extracted from PBMCs, the TCR library was made. The input for sequencing was peripheral blood mononuclear cells (PBMCs), taken at new diagnosis, from a patient treated with antithyroid drugs. All receptors derive from a female donor with Graves disease.

V is TRBV5-5 and J is TRBJ2-7; 10 bases agree with TRBD2. V gave up 2 bases and J gave up 3 bases; unmatched junction bases: 5. This CDR3 has 15 residues. Germline V gene data show CDR1 as SGHKS and CDR2 as YYEKEE (reference sequence). The CDR3 coding sequence is TGTGCCAGCAGCTTACTAGCGGGACCTTTCTACGAGCAGTACTTC. Protein: CASSLLAGPFYEQYF.

This clonotype was seen repeatedly, ten times or more. The genes are TRBV20-1 and TRBJ1-5; D might be TRBD1 (5 bases). The CDR3 is 14 residues long. Germline CDR1 and CDR2: DFQATT and SNEGSKA (reference sequence). V was clipped by 5 bases and J by 0 bases, with 11 bases between them. The CDR3, as DNA: TGCAGTGCTTCCGGGGGAAATAGCAATCAGCCCCAGCATTTT. It specifies CSASGGNSNQPQHF.

This clonotype was seen ten or more times. The V and J genes are TRBV30 and TRBJ1-5; no reliable D call. In germline, CDR1 is GTSNPN, CDR2 SVGIG (reference sequence). V was pared by 0 bases and J by 6 bases, with 6 bases between. The CDR3 loop spans 12 amino acids. The CDR3 coding sequence is TGTGCCTGGAGTGTACAAGGTCAGCCCCAGCATTTT. Translated: CAWSVQGQPQHF. Full variable domain (outside the CDR3, taken from reference TRBV30 and TRBJ1-5): SQTIHQWPATLVQPVGSPLSLECTVEGTSNPNLYWYRQAAGRGLQLLFYSVGIGQISSEVPQNLSASRPQDRQFILSSKKLLLSDSGFYLCAWSVQGQPQHFGDGTRLSIL.

This clonotype appeared many times. The gene calls are TRBV6-5 and TRBJ1-5; D is ambiguous. This CDR3 is 13 amino acids long. The germline V gene encodes CDR1 MNHEY and CDR2 SVGAGI. The V end lost 2 bases, the J end lost 5 bases, and 7 bases lay between the germline ends. The CDR3 bases are TGTGCCAGCAGTTACGTCTGGGATCAGCCCCAGCATTTT. This encodes CASSYVWDQPQHF.

This sequence joins TRBV19 and TRBJ2-2; D gene unclear. Trimming pared 3 bases from V and 7 bases from J, leaving 6 bases between. In germline, CDR1 is LNHDA, CDR2 SQIVND (reference sequence). The CDR3 length is 12 residues. CDR3 DNA: TGTGCCAGTAGTATTCTGGTCGGGGAGCTGTTTTTT. It specifies CASSILVGELFF.

This clonotype has just one count. The chain uses TRBV19 and TRBJ1-1; 10 nucleotides align to TRBD1. The CDR3 is 14 residues long. The junction had 10 bases not matched to a gene; V was cut back by 5 bases and J by 10 bases. Germline V gene sequence: CDR1 LNHDA, CDR2 SQIVND (reference sequence). The CDR3 region is CASSPSGTGEGAFF. The DNA of the CDR3 is TGTGCCAGTAGTCCCTCCGGGACAGGGGAAGGAGCTTTCTTT.

This clonotype was seen many times. The V gene is TRBV5-1, the J gene TRBJ2-3; 7 bases map to TRBD2. With 4 bases clipped from V and 0 bases from J, the junction kept 11 bases outside the gene matches. The CDR3 is 17 residues long. Germline assignment: CDR1 SGHRS and CDR2 YFSETQ. The CDR3 here is CASSPYLSGSSTDTQYF. The CDR3 DNA is TGCGCCAGCAGCCCATACCTTAGCGGGTCTAGCACAGATACGCAGTATTTT.

This clonotype was seen many times. The V gene is TRBV7-2, the J gene TRBJ2-3, with 8 nucleotides matching TRBD2. The CDR3 has 15 residues. Germline-derived CDR1 and CDR2 are SGHTA and FQGNSA. The junction had 7 bases not matched to a gene; V was cut back by 5 bases and J by 3 bases. The chain's CDR3 is CASSLDGTRTDTQYF. The CDR3 nucleotides are TGTGCCAGCAGCCTCGATGGGACTAGAACAGATACGCAGTATTTT.

The V gene is TRBV30, the J gene TRBJ2-5; 9 positions agree with TRBD1. There are 15 residues in the CDR3. The germline gives CDR1 GTSNPN, CDR2 SVGIG (reference sequence). V gave up 3 bases and J gave up 5 bases; unmatched junction bases: 10. CDR3 amino acids: CAWRKDRGKGETQYF. CDR3 sequence (DNA): TGTGCCTGGAGGAAGGACAGGGGAAAGGGGGAGACCCAGTACTTC. Full variable domain (missing parts from reference TRBV30 and TRBJ2-5): SQTIHQWPATLVQPVGSPLSLECTVEGTSNPNLYWYRQAAGRGLQLLFYSVGIGQISSEVPQNLSASRPQDRQFILSSKKLLLSDSGFYLCAWRKDRGKGETQYFGPGTRLLVL.